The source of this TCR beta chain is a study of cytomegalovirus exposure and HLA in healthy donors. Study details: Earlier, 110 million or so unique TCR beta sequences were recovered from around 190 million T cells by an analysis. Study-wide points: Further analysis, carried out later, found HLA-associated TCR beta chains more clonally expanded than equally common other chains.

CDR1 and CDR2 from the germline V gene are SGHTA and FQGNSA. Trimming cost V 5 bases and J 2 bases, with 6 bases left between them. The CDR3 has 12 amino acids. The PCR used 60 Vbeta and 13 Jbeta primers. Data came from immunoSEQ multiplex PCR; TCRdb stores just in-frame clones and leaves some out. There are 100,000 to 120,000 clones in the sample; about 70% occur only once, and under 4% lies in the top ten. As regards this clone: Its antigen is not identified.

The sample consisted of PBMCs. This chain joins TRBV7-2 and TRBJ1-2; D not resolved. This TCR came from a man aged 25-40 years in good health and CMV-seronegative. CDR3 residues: CASSQLNYGYTF. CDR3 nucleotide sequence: TGTGCCAGCAGCCAACTCAACTATGGCTACACCTTC.